The rows below give T cell receptor beta chains drawn from one sample of a study of blood T cell repertoires in COVID-19. Assay: immunoSEQ multiplex PCR; the TCRdb copy retains only in-frame clones and omits some. The table includes about 150,000 clones, approximately 80% detected once. The sample was peripheral blood. The receptors here all came from a human donor in a cohort sampled during active COVID-19. CDR3s include the opening cysteine and the closing phenylalanine or tryptophan. The D gene is left open where the match is weak. The listing skips clone size in some rows; elsewhere it reads once, few, many or a size class.

D,J,size,V,CDR3,DNA
NA,TRBJ1-3,NA,TRBV19,CASSEQGWSGNTIYF,TGTGCCAGTAGTGAACAGGGTTGGTCTGGAAACACCATATATTTT
TRBD1,TRBJ2-1,NA,TRBV19,CASSFTGGADNEQFF,TGTGCCAGTAGCTTTACAGGGGGTGCCGACAATGAGCAGTTCTTC
NA,TRBJ1-2,NA,TRBV6-5,CASSRTGRKGYTF,TGTGCCAGCAGTCGTACAGGGCGTAAAGGCTACACCTTC
NA,TRBJ1-1,once,TRBV20-1,CSAVRDEAFF,TGCAGTGCTGTCAGGGATGAAGCTTTCTTT
TRBD1,TRBJ2-7,NA,TRBV3-1/TRBV3-2,CASSKTGDGFDEQYF,TGTGCCAGCAGCAAGACAGGGGACGGATTCGACGAGCAGTACTTC
NA,TRBJ1-1,NA,TRBV6-5,CASRGNRREAFF,TGTGCCAGCCGGGGGAACAGGCGCGAAGCTTTCTTT
TRBD1,TRBJ1-2,NA,TRBV5-1,CASSLGDREYGYTF,TGCGCCAGCAGCTTGGGGGACAGGGAATATGGCTACACCTTC
TRBD1,TRBJ2-7,NA,TRBV5-1,CASSSGQGYEQYF,TGCGCCAGCAGCTCGGGACAGGGCTACGAGCAGTACTTC
NA,TRBJ1-2,NA,TRBV5-5,CASSLVRVPPPYGYTF,TGTGCCAGCAGCTTGGTGCGGGTACCCCCTCCGTATGGCTACACCTTC
NA,TRBJ1-5,NA,TRBV19,CASQIKEGGNQPQHF,TGTGCCAGCCAAATCAAAGAGGGGGGCAATCAGCCCCAGCATTTT
TRBD1,TRBJ1-2,NA,TRBV25-1,CASSESGGQGQNYGYTF,TGTGCCAGCAGTGAATCAGGCGGACAGGGCCAAAACTATGGCTACACCTTC
NA,TRBJ1-1,NA,TRBV7-3,CASSLDKDTEAFF,TGTGCCAGCAGCTTAGACAAGGACACTGAAGCTTTCTTT
NA,TRBJ2-1,NA,TRBV9,CASSPLRVAVHEQFF,TGTGCCAGCAGCCCCCTCCGAGTAGCGGTCCATGAGCAGTTCTTC
NA,TRBJ1-2,NA,TRBV2,CASLWSGNYGYTF,TGTGCCAGCCTTTGGTCAGGGAACTATGGCTACACCTTC
TRBD2,TRBJ2-3,NA,TRBV7-3,CASSSPAIAGVELADTQYF,TGTGCCAGCAGCTCCCCCGCGATAGCGGGGGTGGAACTCGCAGATACGCAGTATTTT
TRBD2,TRBJ2-2,NA,TRBV7-6,CASSHSSGGGTGELFF,TGTGCCAGCAGCCATTCCTCTGGGGGGGGCACCGGGGAGCTGTTTTTT
NA,TRBJ2-1,NA,TRBV24-1,CATRAGQGSINEQFF,TGTGCCACCAGGGCCGGGCAGGGGTCCATCAATGAGCAGTTCTTC
NA,TRBJ2-7,NA,TRBV6-1,CASSEVGGSTSEQYF,TGTGCCAGCAGTGAAGTAGGCGGCAGCACGAGCGAGCAGTACTTC
NA,TRBJ1-4,NA,TRBV15,CATSRDRFGAEKLFF,TGTGCCACCAGCAGAGATCGCTTTGGGGCTGAAAAACTGTTTTTT
TRBD1,TRBJ1-4,once,TRBV5-4,CASSPDRARQKLFF,TGTGCCAGCAGCCCGGACAGGGCCCGCCAAAAACTGTTTTTT
TRBD1,TRBJ1-5,NA,TRBV24-1,CATSDPTGQGQPQHF,TGTGCCACCAGTGACCCGACAGGGCAAGGCCAGCCCCAGCATTTT
NA,TRBJ2-1,NA,TRBV29-1,CSVETPSIYNEQFF,TGCAGCGTTGAGACTCCTTCTATTTACAATGAGCAGTTCTTC
TRBD1,TRBJ1-3,few,TRBV2,CASRVGTGGNTIYF,TGTGCCAGCAGGGTCGGGACAGGGGGAAACACCATATATTTT
NA,TRBJ2-1,NA,TRBV24-1,CATSDALGSSYNEQFF,TGTGCCACCAGTGATGCCCTAGGCTCCTCCTACAATGAGCAGTTCTTC
TRBD2,TRBJ2-5,NA,TRBV5-1,CASSLTSGGAEETQYF,TGCGCCAGCAGTTTGACTAGCGGGGGGGCGGAGGAGACCCAGTACTTC
NA,TRBJ1-3,NA,TRBV27,CASSLGGSGNTIYF,TGTGCCAGCAGTTTAGGGGGGTCTGGAAACACCATATATTTT
TRBD1,TRBJ2-1,NA,TRBV3-1/TRBV3-2,CASSQLAGGSYNEQFF,TGTGCCAGCAGCCAACTAGCAGGGGGCTCCTACAATGAGCAGTTCTTC
NA,TRBJ1-1,NA,TRBV11-1,CASSLNPAGTTEAFF,TGTGCCAGCAGCCTAAACCCCGCGGGGACCACTGAAGCTTTCTTT
NA,TRBJ2-5,NA,TRBV13,CASSPDYSQETQYF,TGTGCCAGCAGTCCGGACTACTCCCAAGAGACCCAGTACTTC
TRBD2,TRBJ2-1,once,TRBV10-2,CASSESTAGEFEQFF,TGCGCCAGCAGTGAGTCGACAGCGGGAGAGTTTGAGCAGTTCTTC
TRBD1,TRBJ2-7,once,TRBV27,CASSPGTADWYEQYF,TGTGCCAGCAGTCCCGGGACAGCTGACTGGTACGAGCAGTACTTC
NA,TRBJ2-5,NA,TRBV6-6,CASRVGGETQYF,TGTGCCAGCCGCGTGGGGGGAGAGACCCAGTACTTC
TRBD1,TRBJ2-2,NA,TRBV2,CASTSSGTGSGELFF,TGTGCCAGCACCTCCTCCGGGACAGGGTCCGGGGAGCTGTTTTTT
NA,TRBJ2-3,NA,TRBV24-1,CATSDPPGIVTTDTQYF,TGTGCCACCAGTGATCCCCCCGGGATAGTGACCACAGATACGCAGTATTTT
TRBD1,TRBJ1-5,few,TRBV28,CASSRQGGNQPQHF,TGTGCCAGCAGCCGACAGGGGGGCAATCAGCCCCAGCATTTT
TRBD2,TRBJ2-5,few,TRBV20-1,CSRLAGETQYF,TGCAGTCGACTAGCCGGTGAGACCCAGTACTTC
TRBD1,TRBJ1-6,NA,TRBV30,CAWRDRGYSPLHF,TGTGCCTGGAGGGACAGGGGTTATTCACCCCTCCACTTT
NA,TRBJ2-3,once,TRBV10-3,CAISEAGEVDTQYF,TGTGCCATCAGTGAGGCAGGGGAAGTAGATACGCAGTATTTT
NA,TRBJ1-1,once,TRBV15,CATSRDLKGEAFF,TGTGCCACCAGCAGAGATCTTAAGGGGGAAGCTTTCTTT
TRBD2,TRBJ2-1,NA,TRBV24-1,CATPASGRNEQFF,TGTGCCACCCCGGCTAGCGGGAGGAATGAGCAGTTCTTC
TRBD2,TRBJ2-2,NA,TRBV5-1,CASSLNSGGDTGELFF,TGCGCCAGCAGCTTGAATAGCGGGGGGGACACCGGGGAGCTGTTTTTT
NA,TRBJ1-4,NA,TRBV1,CTSSHSAWNEKLFF,TGCACCAGCAGCCACTCAGCGTGGAATGAAAAACTGTTTTTT
TRBD2,TRBJ2-4,NA,TRBV5-4,CASSLAGQNIQYF,TGTGCCAGCAGCCTAGCGGGTCAAAACATTCAGTACTTC
NA,TRBJ2-3,NA,TRBV20-1,CSVRGPGTQYF,TGCAGTGTTCGAGGGCCGGGGACGCAGTATTTT
TRBD2,TRBJ2-7,NA,TRBV2,CASSLLAGSSYEQYF,TGTGCCAGCAGTCTACTAGCGGGGAGCTCCTACGAGCAGTACTTC
NA,TRBJ2-1,NA,TRBV19,CASSTTRSEQFF,TGTGCCAGTAGTACAACTCGGTCGGAGCAGTTCTTC
NA,TRBJ2-7,NA,TRBV2,CASSNGETYYEQYF,TGTGCCAGCAGTAACGGGGAGACTTACTACGAGCAGTACTTC
TRBD2,TRBJ2-1,NA,TRBV3-1/TRBV3-2,CASSQALAGGYNEQFF,TGTGCCAGCAGCCAAGCCCTAGCGGGGGGCTACAATGAGCAGTTCTTC